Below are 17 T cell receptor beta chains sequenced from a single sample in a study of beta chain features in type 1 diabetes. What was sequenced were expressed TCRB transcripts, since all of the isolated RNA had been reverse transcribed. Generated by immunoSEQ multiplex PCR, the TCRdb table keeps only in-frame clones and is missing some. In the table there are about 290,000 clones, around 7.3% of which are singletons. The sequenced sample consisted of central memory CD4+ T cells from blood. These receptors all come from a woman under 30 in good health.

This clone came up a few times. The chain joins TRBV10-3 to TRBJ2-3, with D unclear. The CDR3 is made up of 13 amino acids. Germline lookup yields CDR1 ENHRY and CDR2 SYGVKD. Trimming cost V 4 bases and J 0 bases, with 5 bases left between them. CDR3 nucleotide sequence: TGTGCCATCAGTGGGCTTAGCACAGATACGCAGTATTTT. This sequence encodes CAISGLSTDTQYF.

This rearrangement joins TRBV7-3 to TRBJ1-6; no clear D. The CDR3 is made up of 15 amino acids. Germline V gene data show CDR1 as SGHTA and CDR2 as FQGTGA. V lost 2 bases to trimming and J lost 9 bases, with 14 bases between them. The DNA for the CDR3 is TGTGCCAGCAGCTTAGCGCCGGGATTGGGTTCACCCCTCCACTTT. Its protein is CASSLAPGLGSPLHF.

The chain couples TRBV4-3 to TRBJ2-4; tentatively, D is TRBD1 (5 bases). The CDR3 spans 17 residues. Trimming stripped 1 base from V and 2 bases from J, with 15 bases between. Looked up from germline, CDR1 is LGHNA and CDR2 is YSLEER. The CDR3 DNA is TGCGCCAGCAGCCAAGGGACATACGGGTCACCCAAAAACATTCAGTACTTC. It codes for CASSQGTYGSPKNIQYF.

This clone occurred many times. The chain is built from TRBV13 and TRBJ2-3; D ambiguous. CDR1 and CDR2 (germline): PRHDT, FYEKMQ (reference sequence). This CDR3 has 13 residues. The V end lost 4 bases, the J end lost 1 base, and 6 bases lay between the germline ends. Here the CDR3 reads CASSSPGTDTQYF. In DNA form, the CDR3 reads TGTGCCAGCAGCTCCCCCGGCACAGATACGCAGTATTTT.

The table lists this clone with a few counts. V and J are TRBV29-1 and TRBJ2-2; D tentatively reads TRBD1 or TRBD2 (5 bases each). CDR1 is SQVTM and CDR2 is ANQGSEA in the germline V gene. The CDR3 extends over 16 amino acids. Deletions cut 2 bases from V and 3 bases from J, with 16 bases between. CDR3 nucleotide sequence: TGCAGCGTTGAAAAGATTGGCAGGGACCACACCGGGGAGCTGTTTTTT. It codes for CSVEKIGRDHTGELFF.

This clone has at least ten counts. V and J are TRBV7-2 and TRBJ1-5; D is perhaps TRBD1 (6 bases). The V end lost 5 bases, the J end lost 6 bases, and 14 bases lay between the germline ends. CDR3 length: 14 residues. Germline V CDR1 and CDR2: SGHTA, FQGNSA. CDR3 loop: CASSRTDAGQPQHF. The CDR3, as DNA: TGTGCCAGCAGCCGGACAGATGCGGGTCAGCCCCAGCATTTT. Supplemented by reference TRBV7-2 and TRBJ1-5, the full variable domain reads GAGVSQSPSNKVTEKGKDVELRCDPISGHTALYWYRQSLGQGLEFLIYFQGNSAPDKSGLPSDRFSAERTGGSVSTLTIQRTQQEDSAVYLCASSRTDAGQPQHFGDGTRLSIL.

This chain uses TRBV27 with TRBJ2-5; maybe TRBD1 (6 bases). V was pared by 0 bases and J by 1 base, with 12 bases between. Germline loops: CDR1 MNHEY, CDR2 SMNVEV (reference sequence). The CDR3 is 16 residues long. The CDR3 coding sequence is TGTGCCAGCAGTTTATCGGGCAGGGGCCCCCAAGAGACCCAGTACTTC. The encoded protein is CASSLSGRGPQETQYF.

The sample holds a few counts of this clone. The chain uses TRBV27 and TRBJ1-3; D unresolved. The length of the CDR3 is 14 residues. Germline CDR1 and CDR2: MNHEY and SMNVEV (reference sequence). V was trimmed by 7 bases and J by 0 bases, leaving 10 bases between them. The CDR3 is CASKALLSGNTIYF. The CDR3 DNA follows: TGTGCCAGCAAGGCTTTACTCTCTGGAAACACCATATATTTT.

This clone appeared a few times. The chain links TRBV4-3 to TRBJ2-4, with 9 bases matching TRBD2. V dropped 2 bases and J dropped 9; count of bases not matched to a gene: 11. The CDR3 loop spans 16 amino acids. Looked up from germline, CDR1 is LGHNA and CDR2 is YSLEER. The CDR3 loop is CASSQSSGGKGGIQYF. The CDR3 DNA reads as TGCGCCAGCAGCCAAAGCAGCGGGGGGAAAGGGGGCATTCAGTACTTC.

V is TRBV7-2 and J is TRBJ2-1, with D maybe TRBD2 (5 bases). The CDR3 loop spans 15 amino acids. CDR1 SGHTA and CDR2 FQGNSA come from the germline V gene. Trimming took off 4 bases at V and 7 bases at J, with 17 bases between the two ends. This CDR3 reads CASSSRGPPGNEQFF. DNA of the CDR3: TGTGCCAGCAGCTCCCGCGGGCCTCCGGGGAATGAGCAGTTCTTC.

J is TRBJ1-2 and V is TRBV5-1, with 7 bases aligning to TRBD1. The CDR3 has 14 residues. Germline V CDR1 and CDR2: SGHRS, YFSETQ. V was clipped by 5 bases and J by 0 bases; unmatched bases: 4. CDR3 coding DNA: TGCGCCAGCAGGGACAGGCTTACTAACTATGGCTACACCTTC. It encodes CASRDRLTNYGYTF.

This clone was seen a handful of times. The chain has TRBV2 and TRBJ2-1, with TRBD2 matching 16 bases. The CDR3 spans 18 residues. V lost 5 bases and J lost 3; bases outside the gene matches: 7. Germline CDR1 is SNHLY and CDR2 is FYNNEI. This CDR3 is CASSPGLAGGGGYNEQFF. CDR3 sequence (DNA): TGTGCCAGCAGTCCGGGACTAGCGGGAGGGGGCGGCTACAATGAGCAGTTCTTC.

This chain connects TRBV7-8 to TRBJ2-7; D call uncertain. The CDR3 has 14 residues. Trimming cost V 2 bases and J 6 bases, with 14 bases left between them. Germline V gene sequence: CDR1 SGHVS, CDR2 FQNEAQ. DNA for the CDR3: TGTGCCAGCAGCTTAAGGGTTGAAGCCCGCGAGCAGTACTTC. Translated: CASSLRVEAREQYF.

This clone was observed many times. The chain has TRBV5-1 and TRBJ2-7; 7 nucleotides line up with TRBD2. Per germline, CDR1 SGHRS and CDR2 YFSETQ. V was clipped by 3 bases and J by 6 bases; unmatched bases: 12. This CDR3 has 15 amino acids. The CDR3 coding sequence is TGCGCCAGCAGCTCATGGGCGGGAGCTAGTTCCGAGCAGTACTTC. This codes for CASSSWAGASSEQYF.

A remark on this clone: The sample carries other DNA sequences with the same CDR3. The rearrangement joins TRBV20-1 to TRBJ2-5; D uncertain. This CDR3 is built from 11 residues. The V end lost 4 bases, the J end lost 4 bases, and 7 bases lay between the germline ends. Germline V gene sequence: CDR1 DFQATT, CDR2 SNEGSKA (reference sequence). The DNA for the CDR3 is TGCAGTGCTATCCCGTTAGAGACCCAGTACTTC. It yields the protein CSAIPLETQYF.

CDR3 protein: CASSQDQAVDGYTF. The CDR3 nucleotides read TGCGCCAGCAGCCAAGATCAGGCCGTAGATGGCTACACCTTC. The genes are TRBV4-3 and TRBJ1-2, with D uncertain. Germline assignment: CDR1 LGHNA and CDR2 YSLEER. V was clipped by 0 bases and J by 6 bases, with 11 bases between them. The CDR3 extends over 14 amino acids.

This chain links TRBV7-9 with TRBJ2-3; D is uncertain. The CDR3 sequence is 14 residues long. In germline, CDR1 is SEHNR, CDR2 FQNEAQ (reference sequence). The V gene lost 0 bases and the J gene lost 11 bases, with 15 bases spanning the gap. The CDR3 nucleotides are TGTGCCAGCAGCTTAGCCTTCAAGAGTAGTGGGCAGTATTTT. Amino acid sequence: CASSLAFKSSGQYF.